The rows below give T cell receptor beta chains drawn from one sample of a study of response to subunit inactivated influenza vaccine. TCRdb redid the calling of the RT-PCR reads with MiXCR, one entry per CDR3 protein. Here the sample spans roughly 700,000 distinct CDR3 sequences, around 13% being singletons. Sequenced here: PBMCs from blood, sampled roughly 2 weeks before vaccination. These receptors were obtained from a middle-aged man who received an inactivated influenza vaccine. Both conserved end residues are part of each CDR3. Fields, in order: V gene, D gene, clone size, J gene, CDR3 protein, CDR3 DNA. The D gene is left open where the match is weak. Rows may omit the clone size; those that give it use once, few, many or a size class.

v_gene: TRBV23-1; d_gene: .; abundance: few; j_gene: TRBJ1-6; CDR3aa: CASSQSILQENSPLHF; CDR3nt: TGCGCCAGCAGTCAATCGATCCTACAGGAGAATTCACCCCTCCACTTT
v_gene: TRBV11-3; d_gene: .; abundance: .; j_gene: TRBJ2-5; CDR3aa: CASSLNQRETQYF; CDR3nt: TGTGCCAGCAGCTTAAACCAGAGAGAGACCCAGTACTTC
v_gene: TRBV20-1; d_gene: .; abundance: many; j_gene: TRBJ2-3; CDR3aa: CSASESGRGITDTQYF; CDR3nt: TGCAGTGCTAGTGAGAGCGGGCGAGGAATCACAGATACGCAGTATTTT
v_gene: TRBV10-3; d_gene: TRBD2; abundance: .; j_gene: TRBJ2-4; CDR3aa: CAISEELAVYQNIQYF; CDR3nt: TGTGCCATCAGTGAGGAACTAGCGGTGTACCAAAACATTCAGTACTTC
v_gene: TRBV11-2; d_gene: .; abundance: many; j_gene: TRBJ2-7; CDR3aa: CASSSLRQRPSYEQYF; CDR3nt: TGTGCCAGCAGCTCCCTCAGACAGCGGCCATCCTACGAGCAGTACTTC
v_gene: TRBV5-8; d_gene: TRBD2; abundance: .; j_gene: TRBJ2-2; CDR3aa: CASSLATSPGELFF; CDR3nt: TGTGCCAGCAGCTTGGCGACTAGCCCCGGGGAGCTGTTTTTT
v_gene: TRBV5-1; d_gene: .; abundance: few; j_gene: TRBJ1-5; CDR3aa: CASSFNPSNQPQHF; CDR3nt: TGCGCCAGCAGCTTCAATCCTAGCAATCAGCCCCAGCATTTT
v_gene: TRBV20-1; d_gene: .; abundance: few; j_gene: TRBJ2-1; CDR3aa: CSARLPPEQFF; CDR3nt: TGCAGTGCTAGACTGCCCCCTGAGCAGTTCTTC
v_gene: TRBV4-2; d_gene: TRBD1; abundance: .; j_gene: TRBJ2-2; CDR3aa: CASSQGTGDSGELFF; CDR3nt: TGTGCCAGCAGCCAAGGGACAGGGGATTCCGGGGAGCTGTTTTTT
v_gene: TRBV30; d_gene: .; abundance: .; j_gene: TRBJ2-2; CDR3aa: CAWSTWEKRAGELFF; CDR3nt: TGTGCCTGGAGTACTTGGGAGAAAAGGGCCGGGGAGCTGTTTTTT
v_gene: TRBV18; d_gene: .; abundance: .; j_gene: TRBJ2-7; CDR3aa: CASSILAGEQYF; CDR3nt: TGTGCCAGCTCAATTTTGGCGGGAGAGCAGTACTTC
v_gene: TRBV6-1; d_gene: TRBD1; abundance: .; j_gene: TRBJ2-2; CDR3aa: CASRGQGYTGELFF; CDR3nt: TGTGCCAGCAGAGGACAGGGGTACACCGGGGAGCTGTTTTTT
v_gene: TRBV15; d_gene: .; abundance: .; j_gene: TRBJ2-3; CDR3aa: CATSKGGVADTQYF; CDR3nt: TGTGCCACCAGCAAGGGGGGGGTCGCAGATACGCAGTATTTT